The 2 T cell receptor beta chains presented below share a single source sample, sequenced in a study of T cell clonality in common variable immunodeficiency. Some clones are missing from TCRdb's copy, which holds only in-frame ones; the method was immunoSEQ multiplex PCR. There are fewer than 55,000 clones in the sample, none observed a single time. The sample comprised peripheral blood mononuclear cells. These receptors were obtained from a person aged 18 to 70 in good health.

The sample holds many counts of this clone. The CDR3 DNA, read in part, is TGTGCCAGCAGTGGACTAGCGGGGGGGAATGAG. Its protein is CASSGLAGGNE. The entire CDR3 sequence reads CASSGLAGGNEQFF. The chain is built from TRBV6-4 and TRBJ2-1; 14 nucleotides agree with TRBD2. Read data end 3 residues before the CDR3 end; the end is taken from the germline J gene. The CDR3 spans 14 residues. Germline V gene data show CDR1 as MRHNA and CDR2 as SNTAGT. V dropped 4 bases and J dropped 7; count of bases not matched to a gene: 0.

This clone was seen repeatedly, ten times or more. The CDR3 end lies 3 residues beyond the end of the read and is filled in from the germline J gene. J is TRBJ1-6 and V is TRBV19; TRBD1 might be the D (5 bases). This CDR3 has 16 residues. The V end was cut by 4 bases, the J end by 5 bases, with 15 bases between. CDR1 and CDR2 (germline): LNHDA, SQIVND (reference sequence). CDR3 amino acids: CASSSGAGFDNSPLHF. The sequenced part of the CDR3 DNA is TGTGCCAGTAGTAGCGGTGCAGGGTTCGATAATTCACCC.